The T cell receptor beta chain described here comes from a study of post-analysis software for immune sequencing data. Study-wide findings and caveats: Four to six TRBV segments were more frequent in patients than controls; TRBV5-6, TRBV5-1 and TRBV20-1 belonged to this group.

Trimming took 7 bases from V and 11 from J; bases not matched to a gene: 9. The CDR3 is 14 residues long. Germline values: CDR1 LGHNA, CDR2 YNFKEQ. This clonotype has just a few counts. Antigen unknown. Each TCR beta cDNA library carried unique molecular identifiers. One entry per CDR3 protein, called by TCRdb with MiXCR from the PCR reads. The sample has hundreds of thousands of distinct CDR3 sequences; 59% are singletons. The J gene is TRBJ2-6, the V gene TRBV4-2; 9 positions agree with TRBD1. The origin of this receptor is a girl aged 2-10 years with multiple sclerosis. What was sequenced was blood. CDR3 loop: CASKVQGAPDVLTF. CDR3 bases: TGTGCCAGCAAGGTACAGGGGGCTCCTGACGTCCTGACTTTC.